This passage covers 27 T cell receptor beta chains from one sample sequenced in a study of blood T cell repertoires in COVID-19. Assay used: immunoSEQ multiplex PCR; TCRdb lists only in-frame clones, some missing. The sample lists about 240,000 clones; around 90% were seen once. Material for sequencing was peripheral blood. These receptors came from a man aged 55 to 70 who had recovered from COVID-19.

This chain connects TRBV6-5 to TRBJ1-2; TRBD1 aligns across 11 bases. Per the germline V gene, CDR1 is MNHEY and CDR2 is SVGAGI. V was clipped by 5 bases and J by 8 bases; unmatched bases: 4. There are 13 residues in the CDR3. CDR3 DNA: TGTGCCAGCAGTCGCGGACAGGGGGCAGGCTACACCTTC. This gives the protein CASSRGQGAGYTF.

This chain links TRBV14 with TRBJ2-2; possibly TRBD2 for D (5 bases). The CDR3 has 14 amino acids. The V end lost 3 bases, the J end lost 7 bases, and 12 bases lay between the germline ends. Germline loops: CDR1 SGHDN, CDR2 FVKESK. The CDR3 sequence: CASSQAVGVGELFF. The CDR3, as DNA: TGTGCCAGCAGCCAGGCGGTCGGGGTCGGGGAGCTGTTTTTT.

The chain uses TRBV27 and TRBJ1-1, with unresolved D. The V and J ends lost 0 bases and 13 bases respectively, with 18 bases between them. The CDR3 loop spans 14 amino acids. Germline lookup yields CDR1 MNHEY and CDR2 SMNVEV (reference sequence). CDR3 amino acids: CASSLSNSGYNNFF. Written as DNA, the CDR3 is TGTGCCAGCAGTTTATCGAATTCCGGGTATAATAATTTCTTT.

CDR3 in amino acids: CASSYGPGETQYF. The DNA for the CDR3 is TGTGCCAGCAGCTATGGCCCCGGGGAGACCCAGTACTTC. The chain employs TRBV5-4 and TRBJ2-5; D not resolved. The germline V gene encodes CDR1 SGHNT and CDR2 YYREEE (reference sequence). V lost 3 bases and J 5 bases, leaving 11 bases between the germline ends. There are 13 residues in the CDR3. The full variable domain, completed using reference TRBV5-4 and TRBJ2-5, is ETGVTQSPTHLIKTRGQQVTLRCSSQSGHNTVSWYQQALGQGPQFIFQYYREEENGRGNFPPRFSGLQFPNYSSELNVNALELDDSALYLCASSYGPGETQYFGPGTRLLVL.

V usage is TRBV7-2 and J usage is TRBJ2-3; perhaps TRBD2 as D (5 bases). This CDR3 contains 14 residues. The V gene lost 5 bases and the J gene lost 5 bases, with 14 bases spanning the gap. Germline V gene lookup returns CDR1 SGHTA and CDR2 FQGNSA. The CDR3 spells CASSERSGGDTQYF. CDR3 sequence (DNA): TGTGCCAGCAGCGAACGAAGCGGAGGAGATACGCAGTATTTT.

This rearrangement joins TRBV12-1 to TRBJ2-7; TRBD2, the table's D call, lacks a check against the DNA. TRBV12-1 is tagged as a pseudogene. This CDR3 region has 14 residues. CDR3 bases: TGTGCCAGCAGCCCCGGGGGGCCTTTGGGCGAGCAGTACGTC. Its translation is CASSPGGPLGEQYV.

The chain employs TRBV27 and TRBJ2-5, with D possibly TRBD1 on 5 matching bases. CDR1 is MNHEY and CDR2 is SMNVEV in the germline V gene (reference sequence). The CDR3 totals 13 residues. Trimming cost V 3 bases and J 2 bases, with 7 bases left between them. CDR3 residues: CASSFDRQETQYF. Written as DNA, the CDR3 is TGTGCCAGCAGTTTCGACAGACAAGAGACCCAGTACTTC.

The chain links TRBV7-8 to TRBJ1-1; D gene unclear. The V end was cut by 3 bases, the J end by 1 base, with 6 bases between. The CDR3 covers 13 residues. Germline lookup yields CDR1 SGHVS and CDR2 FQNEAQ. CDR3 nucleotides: TGTGCCAGCAGCTTTGAGAGGAACACTGAAGCTTTCTTT. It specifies CASSFERNTEAFF.

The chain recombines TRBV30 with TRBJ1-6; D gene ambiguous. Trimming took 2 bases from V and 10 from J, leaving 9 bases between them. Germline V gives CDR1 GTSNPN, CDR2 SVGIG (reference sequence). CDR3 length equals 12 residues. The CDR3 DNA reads TGTGCCTGGAGTCCCGGGGTGTCACCCCTCCACTTT. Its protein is CAWSPGVSPLHF.

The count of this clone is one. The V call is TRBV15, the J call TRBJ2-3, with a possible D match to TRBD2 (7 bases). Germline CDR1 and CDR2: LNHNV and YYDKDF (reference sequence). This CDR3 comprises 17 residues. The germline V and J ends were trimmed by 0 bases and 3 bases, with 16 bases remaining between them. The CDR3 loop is CATSRDRWGGPTDTQYF. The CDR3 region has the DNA TGTGCCACCAGCAGAGATCGATGGGGGGGGCCGACAGATACGCAGTATTTT.

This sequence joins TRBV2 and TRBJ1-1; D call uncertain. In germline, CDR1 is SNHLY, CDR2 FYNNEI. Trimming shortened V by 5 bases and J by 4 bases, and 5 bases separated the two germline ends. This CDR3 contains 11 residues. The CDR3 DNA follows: TGTGCCAGCAGTATCCGCACTGAAGCTTTCTTT. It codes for CASSIRTEAFF.

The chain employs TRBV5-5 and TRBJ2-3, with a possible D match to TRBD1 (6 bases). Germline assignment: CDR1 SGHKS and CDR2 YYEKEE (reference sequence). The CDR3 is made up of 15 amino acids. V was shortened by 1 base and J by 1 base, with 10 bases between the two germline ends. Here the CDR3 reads CASSLLDSGTDTQYF. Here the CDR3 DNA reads TGTGCCAGCAGCTTGTTGGACAGTGGCACAGATACGCAGTATTTT.

Here the CDR3 reads CASSFSDSLYGYTF. The CDR3 nucleotides are TGCGCCAGCAGCTTTTCGGACAGCCTCTATGGCTACACCTTC. The gene calls are TRBV5-1 and TRBJ1-2; TRBD1 is a possible D gene (6 bases). V lost 2 bases, J lost 4 bases, and 12 bases lay in between. Germline V gene lookup returns CDR1 SGHRS and CDR2 YFSETQ. CDR3 length: 14 amino acids.

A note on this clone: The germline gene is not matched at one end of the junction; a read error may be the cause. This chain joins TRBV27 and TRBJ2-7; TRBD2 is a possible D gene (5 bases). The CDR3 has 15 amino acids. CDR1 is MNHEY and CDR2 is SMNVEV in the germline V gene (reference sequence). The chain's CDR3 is CASSGIREYSFEQYF. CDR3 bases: TGTGCCAGCAGTGGGATCCGGGAATACTCCTTCGAGCAGTACTTC.

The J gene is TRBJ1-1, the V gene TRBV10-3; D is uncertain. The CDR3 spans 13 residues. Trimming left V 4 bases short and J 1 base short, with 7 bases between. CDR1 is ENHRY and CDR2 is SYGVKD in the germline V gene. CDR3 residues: CAISGQKNTEAFF. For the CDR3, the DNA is TGTGCCATCAGTGGGCAGAAGAACACTGAAGCTTTCTTT.

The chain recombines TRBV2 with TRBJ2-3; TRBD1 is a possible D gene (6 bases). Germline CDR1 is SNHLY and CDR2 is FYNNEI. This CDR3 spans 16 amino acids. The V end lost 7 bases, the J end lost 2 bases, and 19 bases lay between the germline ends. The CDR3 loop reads CASMELRQVFTDTQYF. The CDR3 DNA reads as TGTGCCAGCATGGAATTGAGACAGGTTTTCACAGATACGCAGTATTTT.

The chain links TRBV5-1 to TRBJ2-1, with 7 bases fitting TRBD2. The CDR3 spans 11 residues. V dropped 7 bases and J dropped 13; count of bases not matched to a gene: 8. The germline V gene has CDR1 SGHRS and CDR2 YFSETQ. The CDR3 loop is CASGKREPQFF. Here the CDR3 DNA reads TGCGCCAGCGGCAAGCGGGAACCACAGTTCTTC.

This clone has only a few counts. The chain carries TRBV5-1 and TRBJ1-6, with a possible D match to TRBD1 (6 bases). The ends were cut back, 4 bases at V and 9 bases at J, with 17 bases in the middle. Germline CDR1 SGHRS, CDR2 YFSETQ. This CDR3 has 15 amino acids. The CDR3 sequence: CASSRSQGRSSPLHF. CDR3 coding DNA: TGCGCCAGCAGCCGGAGTCAGGGGCGTAGTTCACCCCTCCACTTT. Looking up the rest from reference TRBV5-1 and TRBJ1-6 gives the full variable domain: KAGVTQTPRYLIKTRGQQVTLSCSPISGHRSVSWYQQTPGQGLQFLFEYFSETQRNKGNFPGRFSGRQFSNSRSEMNVSTLELGDSALYLCASSRSQGRSSPLHFGNGTRLTVT.

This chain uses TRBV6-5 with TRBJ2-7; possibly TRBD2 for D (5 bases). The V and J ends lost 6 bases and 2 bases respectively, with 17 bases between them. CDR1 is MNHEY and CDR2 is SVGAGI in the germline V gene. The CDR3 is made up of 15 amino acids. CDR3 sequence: CASRRTPRGTYEQYF. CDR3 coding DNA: TGTGCCAGCAGGCGCACTCCCCGGGGTACCTACGAGCAGTACTTC.

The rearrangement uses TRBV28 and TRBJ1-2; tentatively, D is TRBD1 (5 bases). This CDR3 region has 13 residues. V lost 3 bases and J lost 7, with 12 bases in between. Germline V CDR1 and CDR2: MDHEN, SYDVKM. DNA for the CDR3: TGTGCCAGCAGTTTTGGGGGGATACCTGGCTACACCTTC. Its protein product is CASSFGGIPGYTF.

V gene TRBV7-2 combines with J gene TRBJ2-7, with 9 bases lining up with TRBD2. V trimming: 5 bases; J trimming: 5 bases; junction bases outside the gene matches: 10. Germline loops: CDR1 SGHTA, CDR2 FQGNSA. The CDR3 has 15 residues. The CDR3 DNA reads TGTGCCAGCAGCGCCGCTAGCGGGGCGGCCCACGAGCAGTACGTC. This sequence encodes CASSAASGAAHEQYV.

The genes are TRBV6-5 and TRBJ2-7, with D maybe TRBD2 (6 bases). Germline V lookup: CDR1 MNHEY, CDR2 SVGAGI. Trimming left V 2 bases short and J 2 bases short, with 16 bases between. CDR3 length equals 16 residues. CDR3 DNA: TGTGCCAGCAGTTACCCGATAGGTGCGGGGACCTACGAGCAGTACTTC. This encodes CASSYPIGAGTYEQYF.

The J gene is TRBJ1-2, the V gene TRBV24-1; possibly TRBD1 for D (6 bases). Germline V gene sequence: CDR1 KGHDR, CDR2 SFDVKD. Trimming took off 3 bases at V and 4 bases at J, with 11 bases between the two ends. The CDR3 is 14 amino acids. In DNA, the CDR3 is TGTGCCACCAGTGATGCCAGGGGCCCCTATGGCTACACCTTC. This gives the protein CATSDARGPYGYTF.

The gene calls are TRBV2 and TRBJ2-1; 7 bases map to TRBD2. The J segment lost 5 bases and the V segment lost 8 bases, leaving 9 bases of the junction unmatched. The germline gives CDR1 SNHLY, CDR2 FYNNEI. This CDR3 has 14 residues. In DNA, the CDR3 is TGTGCCAGCCTAATAAAACTAGCGAACAATGAGCAGTTCTTC. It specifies CASLIKLANNEQFF.

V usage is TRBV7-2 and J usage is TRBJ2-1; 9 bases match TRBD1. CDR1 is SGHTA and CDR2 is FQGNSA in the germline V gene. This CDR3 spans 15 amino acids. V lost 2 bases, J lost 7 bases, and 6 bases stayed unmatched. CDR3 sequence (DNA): TGTGCCAGCAGCTTATCACAGGGGGCGATTAATGAGCAGTTCTTC. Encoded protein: CASSLSQGAINEQFF.

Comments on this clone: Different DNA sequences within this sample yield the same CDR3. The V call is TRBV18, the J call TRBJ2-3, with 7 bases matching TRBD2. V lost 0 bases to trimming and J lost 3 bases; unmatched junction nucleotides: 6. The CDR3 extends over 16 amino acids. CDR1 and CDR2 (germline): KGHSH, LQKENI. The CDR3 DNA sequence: TGTGCCAGCTCACCACCGAGTAGCGGGTTTACAGATACGCAGTATTTT. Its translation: CASSPPSSGFTDTQYF.

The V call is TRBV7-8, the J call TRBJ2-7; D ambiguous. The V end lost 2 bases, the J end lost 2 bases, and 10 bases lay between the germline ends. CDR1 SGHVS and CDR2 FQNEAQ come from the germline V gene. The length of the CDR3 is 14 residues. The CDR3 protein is CASSLQSGPYEQYV. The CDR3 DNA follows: TGTGCCAGCAGCTTACAATCTGGGCCCTACGAGCAGTACGTC.